This T cell receptor beta chain was captured by sequencing in a study of control samples from healthy donors and cancer patients. Repertoires were generated with immunoSEQ multiplex PCR, while TCRdb's copy carries only in-frame clones and drops some. The sample yields roughly 120,000 clones, more than 85% seen once. Germline V lookup: CDR1 MNHEY, CDR2 SMNVEV (reference sequence). The CDR3 totals 15 residues. J gave up 1 base and V 6 bases, and 6 bases lay outside the gene matches. Sequencing used blood. The rearrangement links TRBV27 to TRBJ2-5; 9 bases match TRBD2. This receptor was identified in a woman under 30 in good health. The CDR3 is CASSNRGLAQETQYF. DNA of the CDR3: TGTGCCAGCAGCAACCGGGGACTAGCCCAAGAGACCCAGTACTTC.